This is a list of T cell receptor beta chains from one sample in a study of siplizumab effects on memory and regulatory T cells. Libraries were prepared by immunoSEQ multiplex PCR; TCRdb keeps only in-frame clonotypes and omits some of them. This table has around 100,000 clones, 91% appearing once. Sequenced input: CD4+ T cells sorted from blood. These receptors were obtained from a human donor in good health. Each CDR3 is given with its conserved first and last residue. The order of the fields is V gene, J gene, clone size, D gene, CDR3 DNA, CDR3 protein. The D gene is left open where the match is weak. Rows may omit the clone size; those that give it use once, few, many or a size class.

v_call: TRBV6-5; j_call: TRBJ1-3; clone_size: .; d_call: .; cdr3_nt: TGTGCCAGCAAAAACGCTCACTCTGGAAACACCATATATTTT; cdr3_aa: CASKNAHSGNTIYF
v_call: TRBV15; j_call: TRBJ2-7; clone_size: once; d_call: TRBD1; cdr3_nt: TGTGCCACCAGCAGAGACCGACAGGGATTCTACGAGCAGTACTTC; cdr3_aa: CATSRDRQGFYEQYF
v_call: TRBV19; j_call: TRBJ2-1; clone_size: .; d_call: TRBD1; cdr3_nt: TGTGCCAGTAGTACCCTTGACAGGGTTAAGGGCTACAATGAGCAGTTCTTC; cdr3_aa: CASSTLDRVKGYNEQFF
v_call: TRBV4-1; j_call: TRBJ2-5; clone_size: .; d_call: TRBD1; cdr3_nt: TGCGCCAGCAGCCAAGATGCGTGGGTAGGGCAGGACAGGGGGCGAGAGACCCAGTACTTC; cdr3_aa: CASSQDAWVGQDRGRETQYF
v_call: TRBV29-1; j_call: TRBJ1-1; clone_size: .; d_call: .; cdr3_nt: TGCAGCGTAGAAAAGGGGTGGTACACTGAAGCTTTCTTT; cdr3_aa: CSVEKGWYTEAFF
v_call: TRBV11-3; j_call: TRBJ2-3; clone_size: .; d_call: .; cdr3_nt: TGTGCCAGCAGCTCGGGACATCCCACAGATACGCAGTATTTT; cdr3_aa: CASSSGHPTDTQYF
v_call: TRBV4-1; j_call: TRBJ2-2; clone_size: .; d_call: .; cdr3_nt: TGCGCCAGCAGCCAAGGAGCGGGCGGGGAGCTGTTTTTT; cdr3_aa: CASSQGAGGELFF
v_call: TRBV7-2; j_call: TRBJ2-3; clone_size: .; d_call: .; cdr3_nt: TGTGCCAGCAGCCGGGATCGGGGGGATACGCAGTATTTT; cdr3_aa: CASSRDRGDTQYF
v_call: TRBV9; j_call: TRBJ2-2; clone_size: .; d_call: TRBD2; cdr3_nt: TGTGCCAGCAGCGTAGCCCCGGGGCGGGGGGCCGGGGAGCTGTTTTTT; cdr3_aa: CASSVAPGRGAGELFF
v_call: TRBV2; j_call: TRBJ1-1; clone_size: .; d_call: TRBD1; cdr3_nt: TGTGCCAGCAGCGCACAGGGGGCGCTGACTGAAGCTTTCTTT; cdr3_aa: CASSAQGALTEAFF
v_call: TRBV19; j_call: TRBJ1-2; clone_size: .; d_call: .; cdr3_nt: TGTGCCAGTAGTATTAAAGGGCCCTATGGCTACACCTTC; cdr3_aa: CASSIKGPYGYTF
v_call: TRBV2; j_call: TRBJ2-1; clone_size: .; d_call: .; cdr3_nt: TGTGCCAGCAGTTTCCTAGAGATACTATACAATGAGCAGTTCTTC; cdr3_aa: CASSFLEILYNEQFF
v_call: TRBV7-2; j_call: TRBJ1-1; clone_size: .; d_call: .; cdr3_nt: TGTGCCAGCAGCTTGGGACGGATGAACACTGAAGCTTTCTTT; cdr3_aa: CASSLGRMNTEAFF
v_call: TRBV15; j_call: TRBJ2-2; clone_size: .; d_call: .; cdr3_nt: TGTGCCACCAGCAGAGATATGGGCTGGGAGACAGTCAACACCGGGGAGCTGTTTTTT; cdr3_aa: CATSRDMGWETVNTGELFF
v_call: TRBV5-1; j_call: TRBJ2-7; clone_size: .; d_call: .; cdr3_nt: TGCGCCAGCAGCCCGGGACGCCCGGGGTACGAGCAGTACTTC; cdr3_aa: CASSPGRPGYEQYF
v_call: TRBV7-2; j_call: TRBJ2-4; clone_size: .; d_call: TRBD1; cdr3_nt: TGTGCCAGCAGCTTGGACAGGGGCCAGACTCTTGGCAAAAACATTCAGTACTTC; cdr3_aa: CASSLDRGQTLGKNIQYF
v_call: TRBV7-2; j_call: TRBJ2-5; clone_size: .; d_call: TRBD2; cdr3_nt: TGTGCCAGCAGCTCGGGACTATCTGGAGAGACCCAGTACTTC; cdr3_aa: CASSSGLSGETQYF
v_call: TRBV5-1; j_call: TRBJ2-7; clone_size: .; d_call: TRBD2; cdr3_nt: TGCGCCAGCAGCTTAGGGACTAGCGGGGGTCGGTACGAGCAGTACTTC; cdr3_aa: CASSLGTSGGRYEQYF
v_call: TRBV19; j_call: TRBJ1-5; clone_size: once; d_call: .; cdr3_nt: TGTGCCAGTAGCCGGCTTACAGTCAATCAGCCCCAGCATTTT; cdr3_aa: CASSRLTVNQPQHF
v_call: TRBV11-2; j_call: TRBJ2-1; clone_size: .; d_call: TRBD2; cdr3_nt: TGTGCCAGCAGCTCCCGGGCTAGCGGGGGGCCCAGCTCCTACAATGAGCAGTTCTTC; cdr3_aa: CASSSRASGGPSSYNEQFF
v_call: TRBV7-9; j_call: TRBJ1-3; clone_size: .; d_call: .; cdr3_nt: TGTGCCAGCAGCCCGTTCGAGGGATCTGGAAACACCATATATTTT; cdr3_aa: CASSPFEGSGNTIYF
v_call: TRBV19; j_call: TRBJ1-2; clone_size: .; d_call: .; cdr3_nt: TGTGCCAGTACCTCCGGGACGGGGGCTGGGTTACGCTATGGCTACACCTTC; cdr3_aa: CASTSGTGAGLRYGYTF
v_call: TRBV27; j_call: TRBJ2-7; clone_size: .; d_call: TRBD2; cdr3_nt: TGTGCCAGCAGTTTATCTCCTAGCGGCTACTACGAGCAGTACTTC; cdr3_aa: CASSLSPSGYYEQYF
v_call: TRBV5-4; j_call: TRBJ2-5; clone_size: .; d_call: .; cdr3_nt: TGTGCCAGCAGCTTGGGCTTAGGGGACCAAGAGACCCAGTACTTC; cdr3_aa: CASSLGLGDQETQYF
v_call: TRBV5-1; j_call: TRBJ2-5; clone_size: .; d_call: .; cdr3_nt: TGCGCCAGCACCGGGCTCCCAGGGCACGAGACCCAGTACTTC; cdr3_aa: CASTGLPGHETQYF
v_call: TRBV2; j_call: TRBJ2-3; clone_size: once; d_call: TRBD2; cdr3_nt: TGTGCCAGCAGTGTGGGGGGGGGCACAGATACGCAGTATTTT; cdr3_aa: CASSVGGGTDTQYF
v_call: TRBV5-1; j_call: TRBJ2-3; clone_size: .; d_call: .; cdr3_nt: TGCGCCAGCAGCTTTGATAGTAGAAAGGAAGATACGCAGTATTTT; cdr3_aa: CASSFDSRKEDTQYF
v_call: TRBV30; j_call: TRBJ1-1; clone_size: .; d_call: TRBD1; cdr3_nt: TGTGCCTGGTCAAAGGGGGCGAACACTGAAGCTTTCTTT; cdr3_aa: CAWSKGANTEAFF
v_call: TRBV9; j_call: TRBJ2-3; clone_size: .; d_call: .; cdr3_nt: TGTGCCAGCAGCCCTCAAACTCGTCGGGACACAGATACGCAGTATTTT; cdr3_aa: CASSPQTRRDTDTQYF
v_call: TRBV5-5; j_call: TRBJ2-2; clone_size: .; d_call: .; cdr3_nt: TGTGCCAGCAGCTGGGACGGACGCGCGAACACCGGGGAGCTGTTTTTT; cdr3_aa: CASSWDGRANTGELFF
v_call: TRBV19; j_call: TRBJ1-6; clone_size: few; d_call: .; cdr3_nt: TGTGCCAGTAGTATAGACTCGTACTATTCACCCCTCCACTTT; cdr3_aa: CASSIDSYYSPLHF
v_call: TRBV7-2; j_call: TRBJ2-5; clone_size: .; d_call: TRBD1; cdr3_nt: TGTGCCAGCAGCCCCGGACAGGGTAGACCGCAAGAGACCCAGTACTTC; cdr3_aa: CASSPGQGRPQETQYF
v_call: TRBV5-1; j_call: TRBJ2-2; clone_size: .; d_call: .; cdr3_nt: TGCGCCAGCAGCTTGGCGCCTCCGAACACCGGGGAGCTGTTTTTT; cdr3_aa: CASSLAPPNTGELFF
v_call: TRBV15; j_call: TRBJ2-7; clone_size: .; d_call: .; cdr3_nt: TGTGCCACCAGCAGAAGAGATGTAAGGCAGGGCAAATATTTCTACGAGCAGTACTTC; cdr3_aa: CATSRRDVRQGKYFYEQYF
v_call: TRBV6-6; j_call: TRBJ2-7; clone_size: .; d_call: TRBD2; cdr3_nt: TGTGCCAGCAGTTACAGCGGGGGACTCTACGAGCAGTACTTC; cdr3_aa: CASSYSGGLYEQYF
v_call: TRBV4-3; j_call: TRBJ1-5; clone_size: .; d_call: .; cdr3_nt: TGCGCCAGCAGCCAAGATCACTCGGGGGGCAATCAGCCCCAGCATTTT; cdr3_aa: CASSQDHSGGNQPQHF
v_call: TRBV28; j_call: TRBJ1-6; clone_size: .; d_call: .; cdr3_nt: TGTGCCAGCAGTTTGGGTGACAGCAATTCACCCCTCCACTTT; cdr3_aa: CASSLGDSNSPLHF
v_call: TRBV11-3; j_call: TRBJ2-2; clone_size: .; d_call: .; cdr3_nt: TGTGCCAGCAGCTTAACCCTCGGGAACACCGGGGAGCTGTTTTTT; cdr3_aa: CASSLTLGNTGELFF
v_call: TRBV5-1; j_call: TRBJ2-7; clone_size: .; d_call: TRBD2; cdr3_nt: TGCGCCAGCAGCTTGGCCGGGGGGGTCTCCTACGAGCAGTACTTC; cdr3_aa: CASSLAGGVSYEQYF
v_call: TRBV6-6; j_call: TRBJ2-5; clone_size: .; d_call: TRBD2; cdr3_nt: TGTGCCAGCAGTGACCAAGCAGCGGGGGAGGGGACCCAGTACTTC; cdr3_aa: CASSDQAAGEGTQYF
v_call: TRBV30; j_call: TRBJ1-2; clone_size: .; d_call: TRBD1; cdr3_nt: TGTGCCTGGTTCTGGTTGGGACAGCCCTATTCGGGCTACACCTTC; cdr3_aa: CAWFWLGQPYSGYTF
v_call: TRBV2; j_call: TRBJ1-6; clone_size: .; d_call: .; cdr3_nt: TGTGCCAGCATAGTGGATATTTCTGGGTCACCCCTCCACTTT; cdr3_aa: CASIVDISGSPLHF
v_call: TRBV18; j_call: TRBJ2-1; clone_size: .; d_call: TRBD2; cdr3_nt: TGTGCCAGCTCACCACCTAGCGGGGGAGGTGAGCAGTTCTTC; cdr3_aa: CASSPPSGGGEQFF
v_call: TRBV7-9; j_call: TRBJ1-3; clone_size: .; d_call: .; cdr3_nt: TGTGCCAGCAGCGCGACGGGCCTCGGAAACACCATATATTTT; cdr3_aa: CASSATGLGNTIYF
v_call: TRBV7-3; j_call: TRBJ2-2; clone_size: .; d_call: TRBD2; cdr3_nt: TGTGCCAGCAGCTTAACTAGCGGGGCCACCGGGGAGCTGTTTTTT; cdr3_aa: CASSLTSGATGELFF
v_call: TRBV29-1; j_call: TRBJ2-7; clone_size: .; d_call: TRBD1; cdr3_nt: TGCAGCGTTGCGGACAGGAGCTCCTACGAGCAGTACTTC; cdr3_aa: CSVADRSSYEQYF
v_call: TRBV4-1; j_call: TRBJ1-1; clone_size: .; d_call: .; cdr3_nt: TGCGCCAGCAGCCCTCGGGGCCGCTTGGAAGCTTTCTTT; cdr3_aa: CASSPRGRLEAFF
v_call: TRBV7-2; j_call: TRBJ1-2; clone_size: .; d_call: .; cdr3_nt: TGTGCCAGCAGCCCGAAGATAACGGGCTACACCTTC; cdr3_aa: CASSPKITGYTF
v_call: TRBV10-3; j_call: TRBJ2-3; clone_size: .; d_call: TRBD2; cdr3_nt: TGTGCCATCAATGGCGGGGGTACAGATACGCAGTATTTT; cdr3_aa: CAINGGGTDTQYF
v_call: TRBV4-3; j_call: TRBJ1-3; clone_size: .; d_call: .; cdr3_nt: TGCGCCAGCAGCCAAGATTATCCCACAGGAACCTCTGGAAACACCATATATTTT; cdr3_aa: CASSQDYPTGTSGNTIYF
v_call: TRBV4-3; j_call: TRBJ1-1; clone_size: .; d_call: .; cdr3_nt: TGCGCCAGCAGCCAAGAAGGGTTGAACACTGAAGCTTTCTTT; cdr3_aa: CASSQEGLNTEAFF
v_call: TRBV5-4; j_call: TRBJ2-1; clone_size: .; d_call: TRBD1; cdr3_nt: TGTGCCAGCAGCTTGGAGTTTGGACAGGCTTACAATGAGCAGTTCTTC; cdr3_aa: CASSLEFGQAYNEQFF
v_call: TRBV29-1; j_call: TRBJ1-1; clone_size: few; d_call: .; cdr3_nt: TGCAGCGCCGGGGGTCTCTACCAGAACACTGAAGCTTTCTTT; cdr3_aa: CSAGGLYQNTEAFF
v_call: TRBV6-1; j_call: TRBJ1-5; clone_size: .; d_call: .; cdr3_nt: TGTGCCAGCAGTGAAAGGCCTGGGTATAGCAATCAGCCCCAGCATTTT; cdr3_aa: CASSERPGYSNQPQHF
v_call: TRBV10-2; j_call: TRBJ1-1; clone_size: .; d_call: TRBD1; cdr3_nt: TGCGCCAGCAGTGAGTCAGGGGGCGGGAACACTGAAGCTTTCTTT; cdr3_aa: CASSESGGGNTEAFF
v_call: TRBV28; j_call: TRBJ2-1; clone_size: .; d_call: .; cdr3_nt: TGTGCCAGCAGCGGGGGAGGCGGGACCTACAATGAGCAGTTCTTC; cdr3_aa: CASSGGGGTYNEQFF
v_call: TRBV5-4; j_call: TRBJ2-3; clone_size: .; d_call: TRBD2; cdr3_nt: TGTGCCAGCAGCTTGGGACTAGCGCCAGATACGCAGTATTTT; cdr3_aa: CASSLGLAPDTQYF